In this sample, the clone carrying this T cell receptor (beta chain) turned up many times. Its matching antigen is unknown. The sample is drawn from a study of T cells in Graves' hyperthyroidism and ophthalmopathy. On the study more broadly: At initial diagnosis, before any treatment had begun, peripheral blood was obtained.

General study results and limits: Appearing also in blood were most of the thyroid clonotypes expanded above 0.001.

Template material for amplifying TCR beta CDR3 regions consisted of RNA transcripts. The HTBI set primed first-round TCR CDR3 RT-PCR. Each CDR3 protein gets one entry after TCRdb re-called the multiplex PCR reads with MiXCR. The data show 300,000 to 350,000 distinct CDR3 sequences, with around a sixth seen just once and roughly 49% held by the top ten. Hyperthyroidism had been newly diagnosed in patients aged 18 to 65, and its duration was under 2 months. Diagnosing involved the use of clinical symptoms, serum thyroxine and TRAb, thyroid ultrasound and orbital computed tomography. The sample consisted of blood. The clonotype comes from a woman in her 50s with Graves' hyperthyroidism.

This CDR3 is CASSEGVGSEANYGYTF. The CDR3 DNA sequence: TGTGCCAGCAGTGAAGGTGTCGGGTCGGAAGCTAACTATGGCTACACCTTC. The J gene is TRBJ1-2, the V gene TRBV6-1; D gene ambiguous. There are 17 residues in the CDR3. Germline V gene lookup returns CDR1 MNHNS and CDR2 SASEGT. With 1 base removed from V and 0 bases from J, the gap between germline ends came to 15 bases.